Given below is one T cell receptor (beta chain) in context. The V gene's germline CDR1 is SEHNR and CDR2 FQNEAQ (reference sequence). The CDR3 contains 17 residues. J lost 8 bases, V lost 5 bases, and 17 bases had no gene match. Random-hexamer reverse transcription was applied to roughly 0.5 to 1 ug RNA. TCRdb reprocessed the immunoSEQ multiplex PCR reads via MiXCR and lists one record per CDR3 protein. The sample comprises about 150,000 distinct CDR3 sequences, under 95% of which are singletons, and approximately 0.073% rests with the top ten. These data come from a study of CD8 T cells in Susac syndrome. Healthy donors were controls matched for age and sex.

The specimen was CD4+ T cells from PBMCs. This clonotype was sampled from a human donor in good health. The V gene is TRBV7-9, the J gene TRBJ2-2; 7 nucleotides agree with TRBD2. This CDR3 is CASSHLWGGRRTGELFF. The CDR3 nucleotides are TGTGCCAGCAGCCATCTTTGGGGCGGGAGAAGAACGGGGGAGCTGTTTTTT.